Listed here is a single T cell receptor (beta chain). The CDR3 is 15 amino acids. CDR1 and CDR2 (germline): SGDLS, YYNGEE. The V and J ends lost 4 bases and 5 bases, in that order; junction bases with no gene match: 6. The data are from a study of T cell responses to AZD1222 COVID-19 vaccine. Some clones are missing from TCRdb's copy, which holds only in-frame ones; the method was immunoSEQ multiplex PCR. The sample has approximately 60,000 clones, roughly 70% seen once. The V call is TRBV9, the J call TRBJ1-4, with TRBD1 identical over 9 bases. This clonotype originated in an adult in good health. The sequences come from peripheral blood, collected on day 0 of AZD1222 vaccination. CDR3 residues: CASSPGGQGNEKLFF. DNA of the CDR3: TGTGCCAGCAGCCCCGGGGGACAGGGAAATGAAAAACTGTTTTTT.